This TCR beta chain was sequenced in a study of shared clonotypes between healthy human individuals. Repertoires were generated with immunoSEQ multiplex PCR, while TCRdb's copy carries only in-frame clones and drops some. This sample has approximately 710,000 clones, with 90% found just once. The CDR3 extends over 17 amino acids. Germline CDR1 and CDR2: LGHNA and YNFKEQ. V gave up 6 bases and J gave up 1 base; unmatched junction bases: 9. The TCR sequence derives from a man between 18 and 35 years old in good health. Some clones in this sample may be carry-over from other donors' samples. The sample comprised memory CD8+ T cells from PBMCs. As for subset: CD45RO+ cells pooled with CCR7-negative TemRA cells. The J gene is TRBJ2-3, the V gene TRBV4-2; TRBD2 aligns across 11 bases. CDR3 sequence reads: CASSHEPGLAGTDTQYF. The CDR3 DNA sequence: TGTGCCAGCAGTCACGAGCCGGGACTAGCGGGCACAGATACGCAGTATTTT.